The 5 T cell receptor beta chains below were found in one sample sequenced in a study of T cell changes during pregnancy in multiple sclerosis. This table comes from immunoSEQ multiplex PCR, and its TCRdb copy is limited to in-frame clones, with some not included. The data hold over 45,000 clones, with 93% observed a single time. Specimen: CD8+ T cells from peripheral blood mononuclear cells, collected in the third trimester of pregnancy. The receptor set was obtained from a female donor with multiple sclerosis, enrolled in a pregnancy study.

The gene calls are TRBV11-2 and TRBJ2-1; D remains unclear. The CDR3 covers 16 residues. CDR1 is SGHAT, CDR2 FQNNGV, per germline. The V gene lost 0 bases and the J gene lost 4 bases, with 13 bases spanning the gap. CDR3 residues: CASSLDDPAIYNEQFF. CDR3 coding DNA: TGTGCCAGCAGCTTAGATGATCCCGCGATTTACAATGAGCAGTTCTTC.

V and J are TRBV28 and TRBJ2-5; TRBD2 matches 9 bases. V shed 4 bases and J 4 bases; nucleotides not matched to a gene: 7. This CDR3 spans 15 amino acids. CDR1 and CDR2 (germline): MDHEN, SYDVKM. Here the CDR3 reads CASSSGLAGAETQYF. The CDR3 DNA reads TGTGCCAGCAGTTCGGGACTAGCCGGGGCAGAGACCCAGTACTTC. Filled out from reference TRBV28 and TRBJ2-5, the complete variable domain reads DVKVTQSSRYLVKRTGEKVFLECVQDMDHENMFWYRQDPGLGLRLIYFSYDVKMKEKGDIPEGYSVSREKKERFSLILESASTNQTSMYLCASSSGLAGAETQYFGPGTRLLVL.

The chain has TRBV19 and TRBJ2-3; D possibly corresponds to TRBD2 (6 bases). Trimming took off 10 bases at V and 2 bases at J, with 22 bases between the two ends. Per the germline V gene, CDR1 is LNHDA and CDR2 is SQIVND (reference sequence). The CDR3 totals 16 residues. The CDR3 nucleotides read TGTGCCACCTCGCCTGGTTCGGGGAGGCTCACAGATACGCAGTATTTT. Its protein is CATSPGSGRLTDTQYF.

The chain employs TRBV4-1 and TRBJ2-1; unclear D gene. Between the trimmed V and J ends, which lost 0 bases and 3 bases, there was a span of 6 bases. The CDR3 loop spans 14 amino acids. Germline V CDR1 and CDR2: MGHRA, YSYEKL. The DNA for the CDR3 is TGCGCCAGCAGCCAAGATAGCTTCTACAATGAGCAGTTCTTC. Translating it yields CASSQDSFYNEQFF.

The chain recombines TRBV27 with TRBJ2-3, with 11 bases aligning to TRBD2. Germline V gene lookup returns CDR1 MNHEY and CDR2 SMNVEV (reference sequence). This CDR3 has 16 amino acids. Trimming took 5 bases from V and 4 from J; bases not matched to a gene: 8. This CDR3 reads CASSPKTSGISDTQYF. CDR3 in DNA: TGTGCCAGCAGTCCCAAGACTAGCGGGATATCAGATACGCAGTATTTT.